The rows below give T cell receptor beta chains drawn from one sample of a study of T-cell memory formation after mild COVID-19. TCRdb reprocessed the 5' RACE reads with MiXCR, giving one entry per CDR3 protein. This repertoire shows about 470,000 distinct CDR3 sequences, around a quarter found once; its top ten account for around 12%. Sequenced material: PBMCs or a T cell subset sorted from them (not recorded which). The receptors here all came from an adult woman who had mild COVID-19 (a few samples of this study predate the infection). Cell type and time point are not known. Each CDR3 is given with its conserved first and last residue. The D gene is left open where the match is weak. The listing skips clone size in some rows; elsewhere it reads once, few, many or a size class.

TRBD1	NA	TRBJ1-1	TRBV4-2	TGTGCCAGCAGCCAAGCGGGACAGGGGTACACTGAAGCTTTCTTT	CASSQAGQGYTEAFF
NA	few	TRBJ1-1	TRBV29-1	TGCAGCGTTGATCCCACTGAAGCTTTCTTT	CSVDPTEAFF
NA	NA	TRBJ2-1	TRBV4-3	TGCGCCAGCAGCCAAGAGGCGGGGCAACGGCTGTTCTTC	CASSQEAGQRLFF
TRBD1	NA	TRBJ1-2	TRBV10-3	TGTGCCATCTCCGGGACAGGAGTCCTCTATGGCTACACCTTC	CAISGTGVLYGYTF
NA	many	TRBJ2-3	TRBV20-1	TGCAGTGCTAGAGATCGTAGGATTGGGGCCGGGAAAAGCACAGATACGCAGTATTTT	CSARDRRIGAGKSTDTQYF
NA	few	TRBJ2-5	TRBV20-1	TGCAGTGCTCAGTGGGGGCTGTGGGAGACCCAGTACTTC	CSAQWGLWETQYF
TRBD2	NA	TRBJ2-3	TRBV15	TGTGCCACCAGCAGACTAGCGGGAGGGCCGGGGTACACAGATACGCAGTATTTT	CATSRLAGGPGYTDTQYF
NA	NA	TRBJ2-7	TRBV12-3/TRBV12-4	TGTGCCAGCAGTTTTGCGGGACAGAAAGACGAGCAGTACTTC	CASSFAGQKDEQYF
NA	NA	TRBJ2-3	TRBV7-9	TGTGCCAGCAGCAGAGACGGCCCCAGGTATACGCAGTATTTT	CASSRDGPRYTQYF
NA	few	TRBJ2-3	TRBV7-2	TGTGCCAGCAGCTCCGCCGAAGTCCCAGATACGCAGTATTTT	CASSSAEVPDTQYF